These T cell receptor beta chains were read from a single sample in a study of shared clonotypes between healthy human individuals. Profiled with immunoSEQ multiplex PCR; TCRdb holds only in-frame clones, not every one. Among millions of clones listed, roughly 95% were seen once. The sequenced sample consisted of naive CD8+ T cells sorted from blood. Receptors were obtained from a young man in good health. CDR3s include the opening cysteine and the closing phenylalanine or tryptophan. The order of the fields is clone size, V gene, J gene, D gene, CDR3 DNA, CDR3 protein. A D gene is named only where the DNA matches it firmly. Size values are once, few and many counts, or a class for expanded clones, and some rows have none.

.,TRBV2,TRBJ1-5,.,TGTGCCAGCAGTGATACGGTGACAAGCAATCAGCCCCAGCATTTT,CASSDTVTSNQPQHF
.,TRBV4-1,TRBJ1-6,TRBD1,TGCGCCAGCAGCCCGACGGGACAGGGGGGGGCCTATAATTCACCCCTCCACTTT,CASSPTGQGGAYNSPLHF
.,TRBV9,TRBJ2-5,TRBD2,TGTGCCAGCAGCGTAGACGGGAGGGGACAAGAGACCCAGTACTTC,CASSVDGRGQETQYF
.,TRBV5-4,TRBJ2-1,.,TGTGCCAGCGGAATACAGGGATCTTCTGCTTACAATGAGCAGTTCTTC,CASGIQGSSAYNEQFF
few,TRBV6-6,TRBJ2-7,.,TGTGCCAGCAGTTACTCCGCGGCCGGCGAGCAGTACTTC,CASSYSAAGEQYF
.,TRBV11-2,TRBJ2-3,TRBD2,TGTGCCAGCAGGGGTACCGGACTAGCGGGGGGGCCATCAGATACGCAGTATTTT,CASRGTGLAGGPSDTQYF
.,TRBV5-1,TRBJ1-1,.,TGCGCCAGCAGCTTGGAAAACCTGAACACTGAAGCTTTCTTT,CASSLENLNTEAFF
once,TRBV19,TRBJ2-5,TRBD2,TGTGCCAGTAGCGGACTAGCGGAGGACCAAGAGACCCAGTACTTC,CASSGLAEDQETQYF
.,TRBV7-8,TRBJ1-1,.,TGTGCCAGCAGCTTGCCCAGGAACACTGAAGCTTTCTTT,CASSLPRNTEAFF
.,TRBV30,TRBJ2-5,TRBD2,TGTGCCTGGAGATCGGGGACTAGCGGGAGGCTCCAAGAGACCCAGTACTTC,CAWRSGTSGRLQETQYF
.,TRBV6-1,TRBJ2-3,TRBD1,TGTGCCAGCAGTGAGTACAAAACAGGGGCTACAGATACGCAGTATTTT,CASSEYKTGATDTQYF
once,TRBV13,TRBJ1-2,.,TGTGCCAGCAGCTTAGATGGCTACACCTTC,CASSLDGYTF
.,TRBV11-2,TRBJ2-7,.,TGTGCCAGCAGCCCCCCCGGAAGGGTAACCTACGAGCAGTACTTC,CASSPPGRVTYEQYF
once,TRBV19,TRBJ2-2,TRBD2,TGTGCCAGTAGAGGCGGGAGGGCCGACGGGGAGCTGTTTTTT,CASRGGRADGELFF
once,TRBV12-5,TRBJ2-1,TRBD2,TGTGCTAGTGGGCCGCTAGCGGGAGGCTACAATGAGCAGTTCTTC,CASGPLAGGYNEQFF
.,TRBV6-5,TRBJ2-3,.,TGTGCCAGCAGTCCAGGGAACCCAGATACGCAGTATTTT,CASSPGNPDTQYF
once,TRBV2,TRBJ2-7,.,TGTGCCAGCAGTGAGGGCAGAGTTGAGAACGAGCAGTACTTC,CASSEGRVENEQYF
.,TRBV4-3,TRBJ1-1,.,TGCGCCAGCAGCCAAGACCGGTTCTCTAGCACTGAAGCTTTCTTT,CASSQDRFSSTEAFF
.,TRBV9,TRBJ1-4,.,TGTGCCAGCAGCCCCCTCGGGGGTGAAAAACTGTTTTTT,CASSPLGGEKLFF
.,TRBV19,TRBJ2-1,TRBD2,TGTGCCAGTAGCCCCCTTTTACTAGCGGAGGTTTGGAATGAGCAGTTCTTC,CASSPLLLAEVWNEQFF
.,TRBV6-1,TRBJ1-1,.,TGTGCCAGCAGCGAATTGACAGCCGCGAACACTGAAGCTTTCTTT,CASSELTAANTEAFF
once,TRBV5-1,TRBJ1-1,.,TGCGCCAGCAGCTTCGGGGGTTTCGAGAACACTGAAGCTTTCTTT,CASSFGGFENTEAFF
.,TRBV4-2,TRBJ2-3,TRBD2,TGTGCCAGCAGCCAAAAAAGCGGGGGGGTCGTGGATACGCAGTATTTT,CASSQKSGGVVDTQYF
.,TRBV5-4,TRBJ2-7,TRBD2,TGTGCCAGCAGCCCAGGACTAGGCTACGAGCAGTACTTC,CASSPGLGYEQYF
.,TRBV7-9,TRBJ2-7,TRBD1,TGTGCCAGCAGCTTAGGACAGGGGCGTTTCTACGAGCAGTACTTC,CASSLGQGRFYEQYF
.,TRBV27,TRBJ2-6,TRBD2,TGTGCCAGCAGTCCGGCGGGGGCTGGGGCCAACGTCCTGACTTTC,CASSPAGAGANVLTF
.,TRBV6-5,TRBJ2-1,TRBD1,TGTGCCAGCAGTTACCCGGGACAGGGGTCTGATGAGCAGTTCTTC,CASSYPGQGSDEQFF
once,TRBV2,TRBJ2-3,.,TGTGCCAGCAGTGAATCACACGGAGGGGTCACAGATACGCAGTATTTT,CASSESHGGVTDTQYF
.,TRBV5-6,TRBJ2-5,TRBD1,TGTGCCGGCAGCTTGGGAGGGACAGGGGGCGGGGAAGAGACCCAGTACTTC,CAGSLGGTGGGEETQYF
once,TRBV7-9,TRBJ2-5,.,TGTGCCAGCAGCTTTACCGGGGGCGATGAGACCCAGTACTTC,CASSFTGGDETQYF
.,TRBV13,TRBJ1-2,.,TGTGCCAGCTCCCGGGGGGCGTGGGACCTCTATGGCTACACCTTC,CASSRGAWDLYGYTF
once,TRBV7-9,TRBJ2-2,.,TGTGCCAGCAGCAACAGGGAAATGAACACCGGGGAGCTGTTTTTT,CASSNREMNTGELFF
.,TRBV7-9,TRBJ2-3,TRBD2,TGTGCCAGCAGCTTACTAGCGGGGGGACGAGATACGCAGTATTTT,CASSLLAGGRDTQYF
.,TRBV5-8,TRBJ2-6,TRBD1,TGTGCCAGCAGCTTCACAGGGGTCCCACTGACTTTC,CASSFTGVPLTF
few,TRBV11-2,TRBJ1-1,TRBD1,TGTGCCAGCAGCTTAGCCTCGACAGGGTACTCTCTCACTGAAGCTTTCTTT,CASSLASTGYSLTEAFF
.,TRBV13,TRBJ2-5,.,TGTGCCAGCACGCTTGAGGGGGGGCAAGAGACCCAGTACTTC,CASTLEGGQETQYF
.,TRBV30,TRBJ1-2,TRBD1,TGTGCCTGGAGCGAAACTACACAGGGGGCCAGGAACTATGGCTACACCTTC,CAWSETTQGARNYGYTF
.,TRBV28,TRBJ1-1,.,TGTGCCAGCAGCCTCTCGACAGTCGGCACTGAAGCTTTCTTT,CASSLSTVGTEAFF
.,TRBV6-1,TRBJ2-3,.,TGTGCCAGCAGTGAATTGAGAGATACGCAGTATTTT,CASSELRDTQYF
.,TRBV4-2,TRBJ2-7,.,TGTGCCAGCAGCCAAATCATCGGTAGCGAGCAGTACTTC,CASSQIIGSEQYF
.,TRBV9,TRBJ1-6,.,TGTGCCAGCAGCCTCGGGGCGGGGCCCTATAATTCACCCCTCCACTTT,CASSLGAGPYNSPLHF
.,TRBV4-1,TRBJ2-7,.,TGCGCCAGCAGCCAAGTGAGCCCGCTGTGGCACGAGCAGTACTTC,CASSQVSPLWHEQYF